These 10 T cell receptor beta chains were all obtained from the same sample, sequenced in a study of shared clonotypes between healthy human individuals (dated by TCRdb to the early 2020s). Library method: the immunoSEQ multiplex PCR assay. This is the immuneACCESS table as TCRdb keeps it, with only in-frame sequences that have V and J called. A part of the clones is gone; compared with another copy, unresolved V genes explain less than half, and the rest is unexplained. The sample table records around 2,000,000 clones; roughly 91% of these occur just once. The ten top clones hold over 1.5% of the sample. For the CD8 naive samples, CD45RO-negative cells were positively selected for CCR7, yielding a CD45RA+CCR7+ population from which TemRA cells were excluded. The specimen sequenced was naive CD8+ T cells from PBMCs. Per the publication, the cell subset or site label means: CD45RA+CCR7+. The source of these receptors is a man younger than 35 in good health. Some clones in this sample may be carry-over from other donors' samples.

This chain links TRBV2 with TRBJ2-5; 9 nucleotides match TRBD1. V lost 2 bases, J lost 5 bases, and 9 bases stayed unmatched. Germline CDR1 is SNHLY and CDR2 is FYNNEI. CDR3 length equals 16 residues. The CDR3 region has the DNA TGTGCCAGCAGTGAAACTGGACAGGGGCCCCCTGAGACCCAGTACTTC. This sequence encodes CASSETGQGPPETQYF. Filled out from reference TRBV2 and TRBJ2-5, the complete variable domain reads EPEVTQTPSHQVTQMGQEVILRCVPISNHLYFYWYRQILGQKVEFLVSFYNNEISEKSEIFDDQFSVERPDGSNFTLKIRSTKLEDSAMYFCASSETGQGPPETQYFGPGTRLLVL.

The V and J genes are TRBV7-8 and TRBJ2-1, with 9 bases identical to TRBD2. V lost 5 bases to trimming and J lost 7 bases; unmatched junction nucleotides: 12. The CDR3 contains 16 residues. Germline CDR1 is SGHVS and CDR2 is FQNEAQ. CDR3: CASSAALAGDGNEQFF. The DNA for the CDR3 is TGTGCCAGCAGCGCCGCATTAGCGGGAGACGGGAATGAGCAGTTCTTC. Drawing the rest from reference TRBV7-8 and TRBJ2-1, the complete variable domain is GAGVSQSPRYKVAKRGQDVALRCDPISGHVSLFWYQQALGQGPEFLTYFQNEAQLDKSGLPSDRFFAERPEGSVSTLKIQRTQQEDSAVYLCASSAALAGDGNEQFFGPGTRLTVL.

The chain combines TRBV7-9 with TRBJ1-2; D is possibly TRBD1 (5 bases). The length of the CDR3 is 16 residues. V lost 5 bases and J lost 6, with 22 bases in between. CDR1 is SEHNR and CDR2 is FQNEAQ in the germline V gene (reference sequence). Written as DNA, the CDR3 is TGTGCCAGCAGCCCGACGAGGGCCCTGGGGGGAGATGGCTACACCTTC. It encodes CASSPTRALGGDGYTF.

This clone has just a few counts. J is TRBJ1-2 and V is TRBV2; possible D gene TRBD1, 5 bases. V was trimmed by 10 bases and J by 8 bases, leaving 11 bases between them. The CDR3 totals 10 residues. The germline V gene encodes CDR1 SNHLY and CDR2 FYNNEI. CDR3 sequence (DNA): TGTGCCACCGACAGTGACGGCTACACCTTC. It codes for CATDSDGYTF.

This chain joins TRBV7-9 and TRBJ1-2; no reliable D call. Per germline, CDR1 SEHNR and CDR2 FQNEAQ (reference sequence). The CDR3 runs 14 residues. The V end was cut by 5 bases, the J end by 9 bases, with 19 bases between. CDR3 nucleotide sequence: TGTGCCAGCAGCCCACCTCAATCCGGGTCTAGCTACACCTTC. Its translation: CASSPPQSGSSYTF.

The genes are TRBV7-9 and TRBJ2-7, with D perhaps being TRBD1 or TRBD2 (6 bases each). This CDR3 spans 16 amino acids. V was pared by 1 base and J by 5 bases, with 18 bases between. Looked up from germline, CDR1 is SEHNR and CDR2 is FQNEAQ (reference sequence). The CDR3 here is CASSLGDGGLKHEQYF. For the CDR3, the DNA is TGTGCCAGCAGCTTAGGCGATGGGGGGCTCAAGCACGAGCAGTACTTC.

For this clone: The same CDR3 also results from other DNA sequences found in this sample. The V call is TRBV18, the J call TRBJ2-7, with TRBD1 matching 9 bases. This CDR3 is 14 amino acids long. The J segment lost 2 bases and the V segment lost 3 bases, leaving 2 bases of the junction unmatched. Germline V gene data show CDR1 as KGHSH and CDR2 as LQKENI. The CDR3: CASSPRDRAYEQYF. CDR3 nucleotides: TGTGCCAGCTCACCCCGGGACAGGGCCTACGAGCAGTACTTC.

As concerns this clone: Its ends do not fully match the called genes, so a read error is possible. The chain combines TRBV27 with TRBJ2-3; 10 bases match TRBD2. Looked up from germline, CDR1 is MNHEY and CDR2 is SMNVEV (reference sequence). The CDR3 totals 12 residues. In DNA, the CDR3 is TGTGCCAGCAGTCCCCTTAGCGGGAGGTTCATTTTT. Its protein product is CASSPLSGRFIF.

The chain recombines TRBV6-1 with TRBJ1-3; D might be TRBD1 (5 bases). The length of the CDR3 is 14 residues. V was cut by 0 bases and J by 2 bases, with 5 bases left in between. Germline CDR1 is MNHNS and CDR2 is SASEGT. The CDR3: CASSEAGAGNTIYF. The CDR3 DNA sequence: TGTGCCAGCAGTGAAGCAGGGGCTGGAAACACCATATATTTT.

This clone was seen a single time. The chain employs TRBV6-5 and TRBJ1-1, with D possibly being TRBD1 (6 bases). The V gene's germline CDR1 is MNHEY and CDR2 SVGAGI. Trimming stripped 5 bases from V and 8 bases from J, with 15 bases between. The CDR3 totals 13 residues. The CDR3 DNA reads TGTGCCAGCAGTCACATACAGGGCTTGGAAGCTTTCTTT. Translated: CASSHIQGLEAFF.